The source of this TCR beta chain is a study of blood T cell repertoires in COVID-19 (dated by TCRdb to the early 2020s). A note on the overall study: The collaborator samples originated in the United States, Italy and Spain and spanned the acute and convalescent phases of COVID-19. The material from the prospective study consisted of cDNA or gDNA derived from T cells, B-cell-depleted T cells, or PBMCs. Deeply sampled blood TCRbeta repertoires from subjects exposed to, actively infected with, or recovered from COVID-19 were included in the dataset. The repertoires were released in a freely available public database intended as a resource for research on the immune response to SARS-CoV-2. Samples came from the ongoing ImmuneRACE study (first 160 participants) plus 1,254 subjects from 6 global collaborators. A de-identified subject ID, COVID-19 status, age in years and sex were almost always included in the sample metadata. HLA class I and class II types, where available, came from metadata supplied by the sample provider rather than from assay-based typing. Study-wide findings and limitations: Clinical and demographic metadata were provided uncurated, with the amount varying by source and participant.

TCRbeta CDR3 regions were amplified from genomic DNA using the immunoSEQ Assay, a bias-controlled multiplex PCR. The source study handled its data this way. The number of nucleated cells in each sample was estimated by amplification of reference gene primers within the assay. To quantify the absolute abundance of each unique TCRbeta CDR3 rearrangement, sequence reads were collapsed and filtered. For each sample, productive Simpson clonality was calculated as the square root of Simpson's diversity index over productive rearrangements. Held by TCRdb, this immuneACCESS table contains in-frame sequences only and omits some clones. Under half of the omission traces to an unresolved V gene where checked; the cause of the rest is unknown. That table furnishes V, J and clone size, whereas the DNA furnished D and trimming. The sample table holds a few hundred thousand clones, of which around 89% were seen once. Jointly, the top ten make up around 1.3% of the sample.

The CDR3 starts with the cysteine, ends with the phenylalanine, and has 14 residues. Here the CDR3 DNA is all that survives: 42 bases in frame from base 1. V loses 0 bases of germline sequence and J loses 4 bases, and the interval between the two ends is 9 bases. CDR1 and CDR2 (MNHEY, SVGAGI) derive from the germline V gene. Whole blood was collected in K2EDTA tubes by collaborating institutions according to the institutions' own protocols. For TCRbeta analysis, collaborators shipped samples as frozen whole blood, isolated PBMCs, or DNA extracted from either of those sample types. Concerning this clone itself: Its specific antigen is unknown. No per-base quality is available; no much larger clone lies one base away.

Sequences were obtained from peripheral blood. This clonotype originated in a man aged 40-50 years with acute or convalescent COVID-19. This receptor chain uses TRBV6-5 and TRBJ1-2; no confident D gene assignment can be made. The CDR3 in this case is CASSYSGTPYGYTF. The nucleotides are TGTGCCAGCAGTTACTCGGGCACCCCCTATGGCTACACCTTC.